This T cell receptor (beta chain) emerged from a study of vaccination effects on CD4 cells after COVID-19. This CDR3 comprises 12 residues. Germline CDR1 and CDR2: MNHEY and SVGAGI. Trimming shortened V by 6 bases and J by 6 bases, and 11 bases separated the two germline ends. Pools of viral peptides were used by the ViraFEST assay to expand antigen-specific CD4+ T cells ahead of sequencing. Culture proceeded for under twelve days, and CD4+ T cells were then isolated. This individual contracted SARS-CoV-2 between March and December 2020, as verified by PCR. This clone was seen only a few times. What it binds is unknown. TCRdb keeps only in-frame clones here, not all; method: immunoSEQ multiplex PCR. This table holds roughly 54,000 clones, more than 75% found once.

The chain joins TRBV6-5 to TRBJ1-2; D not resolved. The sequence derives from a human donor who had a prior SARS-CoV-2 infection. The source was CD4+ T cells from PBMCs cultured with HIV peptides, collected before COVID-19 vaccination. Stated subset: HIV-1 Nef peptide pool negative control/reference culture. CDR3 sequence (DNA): TGTGCCAGCAGGCGCAACGCGGATGGCTACACCTTC. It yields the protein CASRRNADGYTF.